These 25 T cell receptor beta chains originate from one sample sequenced in a study of blood T cell repertoires in COVID-19 (dated by TCRdb to the early 2020s). Receptor amplification or capture employed the immunoSEQ multiplex PCR assay. Held by TCRdb, this immuneACCESS table contains in-frame sequences only and omits some clones. Under half of the omission traces to an unresolved V gene where checked; the cause of the rest is unknown. The table for this sample lists 250,000 to 350,000 clones; roughly 86% of them were counted only once. 6.5% to 9.5% of the sample is in the top ten clones. The specimen sequenced was peripheral blood. These receptors all come from a woman between 45 and 65 years old who had recovered from COVID-19.

V is TRBV5-4 and J is TRBJ2-7; 8 bases are a match to TRBD1. The CDR3 runs to 13 residues. V was pared by 4 bases and J by 5 bases, with 5 bases of the junction left unmatched. In germline, CDR1 is SGHNT, CDR2 YYREEE (reference sequence). The CDR3 bases are TGTGCCAGCAGCCCCGGACAGGGCAACGAGCAGTACTTC. This gives the protein CASSPGQGNEQYF.

In its sample, this clone was seen once. The chain has TRBV27 and TRBJ1-3; the match to TRBD1 covers 8 bases. The CDR3 consists of 14 residues. The V gene's germline CDR1 is MNHEY and CDR2 SMNVEV (reference sequence). Losses at the gene ends were 6 bases for V and 3 bases for J; bases not matched to a gene: 4. CDR3 bases: TGTGCCAGCAGGCAGGGGGCTTTTGGAAACACCATATATTTT. It encodes CASRQGAFGNTIYF.

The V gene is TRBV19, the J gene TRBJ2-1; TRBD2 aligns across 9 bases. Germline V gene data show CDR1 as LNHDA and CDR2 as SQIVND (reference sequence). This CDR3 has 14 amino acids. The V gene end was trimmed by 4 bases and the J gene end by 6 bases; junction bases not matched to a gene: 4. The CDR3 sequence: CASSSGRAVNEQFF. The CDR3, as DNA: TGTGCCAGTAGTAGCGGGAGGGCCGTCAATGAGCAGTTCTTC.

This chain connects TRBV5-4 to TRBJ2-1, with D tentatively TRBD2 (6 bases). The germline V gene encodes CDR1 SGHNT and CDR2 YYREEE (reference sequence). The CDR3 consists of 16 residues. The V gene lost 7 bases and the J gene lost 15 bases, with 32 bases spanning the gap. CDR3 loop: CASGLDNEGPGVLRFF. The CDR3 DNA is TGTGCCAGCGGGCTTGACAATGAGGGGCCGGGAGTCCTTCGGTTCTTC.

V gene TRBV5-8 combines with J gene TRBJ1-5, with D possibly being TRBD1 (5 bases). Germline CDR1 reads SGHTS; CDR2 reads YDEGEE. The CDR3 has 17 amino acids. Trimming stripped 1 base from V and 3 bases from J, with 17 bases between. CDR3 sequence (DNA): TGTGCCAGCAGCTTGTTCATTCGGACAAAGGCCAATCAGCCCCAGCATTTT. Translating gives CASSLFIRTKANQPQHF.

V is TRBV5-1 and J is TRBJ2-1; 11 nucleotides match TRBD2. The CDR3 loop spans 15 amino acids. Losses at the gene ends were 3 bases for V and 5 bases for J; bases not matched to a gene: 4. Germline V lookup: CDR1 SGHRS, CDR2 YFSETQ. The CDR3 loop reads CASSSRGLADNEQFF. The CDR3 DNA follows: TGCGCCAGCAGCTCCCGGGGACTAGCGGACAATGAGCAGTTCTTC. Full variable domain (missing parts from reference TRBV5-1 and TRBJ2-1): KAGVTQTPRYLIKTRGQQVTLSCSPISGHRSVSWYQQTPGQGLQFLFEYFSETQRNKGNFPGRFSGRQFSNSRSEMNVSTLELGDSALYLCASSSRGLADNEQFFGPGTRLTVL.

The chain recombines TRBV7-2 with TRBJ2-1, with D uncertain. The CDR3 runs 12 residues. The germline V gene encodes CDR1 SGHTA and CDR2 FQGNSA. With 4 bases removed from V and 5 bases from J, the gap between germline ends came to 6 bases. The CDR3 region has the DNA TGTGCCAGCAGCTCCGCTAACAATGAGCAGTTCTTC. Amino acid sequence: CASSSANNEQFF. Full variable domain (missing parts from reference TRBV7-2 and TRBJ2-1): GAGVSQSPSNKVTEKGKDVELRCDPISGHTALYWYRQSLGQGLEFLIYFQGNSAPDKSGLPSDRFSAERTGGSVSTLTIQRTQQEDSAVYLCASSSANNEQFFGPGTRLTVL.

The genes are TRBV14 and TRBJ2-7; 10 bases fit TRBD2. Germline lookup yields CDR1 SGHDN and CDR2 FVKESK. Unmatched junction bases numbered 8, after V lost 6 bases and J lost 3 bases. This CDR3 is built from 15 residues. The CDR3 DNA is TGTGCCAGCAGACCGAGCGGGAGGGCCGGCTACGAGCAGTACTTC. It translates to CASRPSGRAGYEQYF.

V and J are TRBV18 and TRBJ2-1; 9 bases line up with TRBD2. CDR1 KGHSH and CDR2 LQKENI come from the germline V gene. J gave up 3 bases and V 1 base, and 1 base lay outside the gene matches. This CDR3 region has 15 residues. In DNA form, the CDR3 reads TGTGCCAGCTCACCACGGCGGGAGGGCTACAATGAGCAGTTCTTC. It codes for CASSPRREGYNEQFF.

The genes are TRBV5-1 and TRBJ2-7; unclear D gene. V lost 3 bases, J lost 2 bases, and 12 bases lay in between. CDR1 is SGHRS and CDR2 is YFSETQ in the germline V gene. This CDR3 is built from 14 residues. CDR3: CASSSPGLAYEQYF. Written as DNA, the CDR3 is TGCGCCAGCAGCTCGCCCGGGTTAGCCTACGAGCAGTACTTC.

The V and J genes are TRBV5-8 and TRBJ1-5; 8 bases agree with TRBD1. The ends lost 5 bases at V and 11 bases at J; junction bases unmatched: 12. CDR3 size: 14 residues. Germline V gene sequence: CDR1 SGHTS, CDR2 YDEGEE. The DNA for the CDR3 is TGTGCCAGCAGTTCGGACAGGGCTTGGACAGCCCAGCATTTT. It encodes CASSSDRAWTAQHF.

The V call is TRBV6-5, the J call TRBJ2-6, with D unclear. This CDR3 spans 15 amino acids. Trimming took off 9 bases at V and 0 bases at J, with 12 bases between the two ends. Per the germline V gene, CDR1 is MNHEY and CDR2 is SVGAGI. The CDR3 reads CASRVGFSGANVLTF. The CDR3 nucleotides read TGTGCCAGTCGGGTGGGTTTCTCTGGGGCCAACGTCCTGACTTTC.

The chain carries TRBV5-4 and TRBJ1-1; D may be TRBD1 (5 bases). The germline V gene encodes CDR1 SGHNT and CDR2 YYREEE (reference sequence). This CDR3 has 14 residues. V dropped 1 base and J dropped 3 bases, with 10 bases sitting between them. CDR3 nucleotides: TGTGCCAGCAGCTTGTCCACGGGGGACACTGAAGCTTTCTTT. Translated, it gives CASSLSTGDTEAFF. The whole variable domain, remainder taken from reference TRBV5-4 and TRBJ1-1, is ETGVTQSPTHLIKTRGQQVTLRCSSQSGHNTVSWYQQALGQGPQFIFQYYREEENGRGNFPPRFSGLQFPNYSSELNVNALELDDSALYLCASSLSTGDTEAFFGQGTRLTVV.

The rearrangement links TRBV6-5 to TRBJ1-6, with TRBD1 identical over 7 bases. The CDR3 contains 14 residues. Germline CDR1 is MNHEY and CDR2 is SVGAGI. With V trimmed by 5 bases and J by 13 bases, 11 bases remained unmatched. The CDR3 region is CASSQTGEVGPLHF. The CDR3 DNA reads as TGTGCCAGCAGTCAAACAGGGGAAGTGGGTCCCCTCCACTTT.

The chain employs TRBV6-2 or TRBV6-3 and TRBJ2-6, with D possibly being TRBD1 (6 bases). The germline V gene has CDR1 MNHEY and CDR2 SVGEGT. The CDR3 loop spans 14 amino acids. Trimming stripped 5 bases from V and 3 bases from J, with 8 bases between. The CDR3 here is CASSRQVGANVLTF. CDR3 nucleotide sequence: TGTGCCAGCAGTAGACAGGTTGGGGCCAACGTCCTGACTTTC.

The V call is TRBV6-5, the J call TRBJ1-6; the D is unclear. The CDR3 is 15 amino acids. V gave up 0 bases and J gave up 7 bases, with 10 bases separating them. Looked up from germline, CDR1 is MNHEY and CDR2 is SVGAGI. The CDR3 sequence is CASSYSEGANSPLHF. The CDR3 coding sequence is TGTGCCAGCAGTTACTCCGAGGGAGCCAATTCACCCCTCCACTTT.

The chain couples TRBV28 to TRBJ1-5; possibly TRBD1 for D (6 bases). The CDR3 totals 19 residues. Trimming removed 5 bases from V and 0 bases from J, with 23 bases in between. Germline V gene data show CDR1 as MDHEN and CDR2 as SYDVKM. The chain's CDR3 is CASSPMGEGGLLSNQPQHF. In DNA form, the CDR3 reads TGTGCCAGCAGTCCCATGGGGGAAGGGGGTTTACTTAGCAATCAGCCCCAGCATTTT.

V gene TRBV29-1 combines with J gene TRBJ2-5; D uncertain. V was clipped by 4 bases and J by 2 bases, with 8 bases between them. Germline V lookup: CDR1 SQVTM, CDR2 ANQGSEA. CDR3 length: 12 residues. The CDR3 region is CSVGSPQETQYF. The CDR3 DNA sequence: TGCAGCGTTGGTTCCCCTCAAGAGACCCAGTACTTC.

This rearrangement joins TRBV11-2 to TRBJ2-1, with 12 positions matching TRBD2. Germline trimming cut 4 bases from V and 8 bases from J; bases unmatched to any gene: 6. The length of the CDR3 is 15 residues. Germline V CDR1 and CDR2: SGHAT, FQNNGV. This chain's CDR3 is CASSSRLAGVDEQFF. CDR3 nucleotides: TGTGCCAGCAGCTCCAGACTAGCGGGAGTCGATGAGCAGTTCTTC.

DNA for the CDR3: TGTGCCAGCAGTGAGATACAGGGGGGCGAGCAGTACTTC. Its translation: CASSEIQGGEQYF. This sequence joins TRBV6-4 and TRBJ2-7; 8 bases align to TRBD1. Germline V lookup: CDR1 MRHNA, CDR2 SNTAGT. V trimming: 3 bases; J trimming: 6 bases; junction bases outside the gene matches: 4. This CDR3 spans 13 amino acids.

The chain recombines TRBV11-3 with TRBJ2-7; TRBD2 might be the D (6 bases). Germline CDR1 SGHNT, CDR2 YENEEA. V was pared by 0 bases and J by 7 bases, with 19 bases between. This CDR3 region has 16 residues. The CDR3 sequence: CASSLDDRSGGREQYF. As DNA, the CDR3 is TGTGCCAGCAGCTTAGATGATAGAAGCGGAGGGAGGGAGCAGTACTTC.

The J gene is TRBJ2-5, the V gene TRBV5-1, with a tentative D call TRBD2 (5 bases). V lost 0 bases to trimming and J lost 4 bases, with 7 bases between them. The germline CDR1 and CDR2 sequences are SGHRS and YFSETQ. The CDR3 covers 13 residues. The chain's CDR3 is CASSLEGRETQYF. The CDR3 nucleotides read TGCGCCAGCAGCTTGGAAGGGAGAGAGACCCAGTACTTC.

V and J are TRBV7-9 and TRBJ2-7; 7 bases line up with TRBD1. CDR3 length equals 14 residues. Germline CDR1 SEHNR, CDR2 FQNEAQ (reference sequence). V lost 7 bases to trimming and J lost 2 bases; unmatched junction nucleotides: 8. CDR3 sequence (DNA): TGTGCCAGCACATGGGCAGGGGGTCCCTACGAGCAGTACTTC. Translating it yields CASTWAGGPYEQYF.

The chain combines TRBV11-2 with TRBJ1-2; the D is unclear. The CDR3 loop spans 18 amino acids. Germline assignment: CDR1 SGHAT and CDR2 FQNNGV. V was trimmed by 1 base and J by 4 bases, leaving 22 bases between them. The CDR3 sequence is CASSLGLGSAHSSYGYTF. In nucleotides, the CDR3 is TGTGCCAGCAGCTTAGGTCTCGGGTCGGCTCATTCAAGCTATGGCTACACCTTC.

The chain carries TRBV20-1 and TRBJ2-3; D possibly corresponds to TRBD1 (6 bases). Trimming stripped 3 bases from V and 0 bases from J, with 13 bases between. Germline V gene data show CDR1 as DFQATT and CDR2 as SNEGSKA (reference sequence). CDR3 length: 15 amino acids. Here the CDR3 reads CSASSLRGSTDTQYF. The CDR3 DNA reads as TGCAGTGCTAGTTCATTGAGGGGGAGCACAGATACGCAGTATTTT.